This paragraph covers one T cell receptor beta chain sequence. This record belongs to a study of T cell changes during pregnancy in multiple sclerosis. The CDR3 runs to 13 residues. V gave up 0 bases and J gave up 6 bases, with 5 bases separating them. CDR1 and CDR2 (germline): SGHVS, FNYEAQ. The data were produced by immunoSEQ multiplex PCR, yet TCRdb's version contains in-frame clones alone and is incomplete. The sample has about 77,000 clones; 75% to 90% are singletons. Material: peripheral blood, obtained before pregnancy. This sequence originates from a female donor with multiple sclerosis, enrolled in a pregnancy study. The V gene is TRBV7-6, the J gene TRBJ2-2; D not certain. CDR3 sequence reads: CASSLARSGELFF. DNA of the CDR3: TGTGCCAGCAGCTTAGCGAGGTCCGGGGAGCTGTTTTTT.